Sequencing of this T cell receptor (beta chain) was carried out in a study of T cells in Graves' hyperthyroidism and ophthalmopathy (dated by TCRdb to the late 2010s). For context, the study as a whole: Peripheral blood was sampled at the time of initial diagnosis, prior to any treatment. Thyroid tissue and blood T-cell repertoires from several Graves' hyperthyroidism patients were also compared in the study. According to the paper, TCR Vbeta CDR3 sequencing was carried out on around 140 peripheral blood samples, which came from approximately 41 ophthalmopathy, approximately 78 hyperthyroidism and some 17 progressor patients. The 85 to 100 discovery patients were randomly split 7:3 into training and test sets. Once sampling was done, hyperthyroidism patients were given methimazole at a starting dose of 30 mg daily, whereas ophthalmopathy patients were given high-dose intravenous methylprednisolone. To identify distinguishing TCR V-J signatures, a discovery cohort of 90 to 100 patients was used, comprising 40 to 45 with Graves' ophthalmopathy and 57 with stable Graves' hyperthyroidism. Prospective prediction of ophthalmopathy was tested in an independent validation cohort of 18 hyperthyroidism patients and 15 to 17 patients who later progressed to ophthalmopathy. Study-level results and caveats: Most expanded thyroid clonotypes (frequency above 0.001) were also found in blood, which suggests that blood repertoires may mirror thyroid immune responses. In validation, the model predicted progression to ophthalmopathy with roughly 66% sensitivity and less than 80% specificity, a median of around 6.6 months before onset. A model built on a 13 V-J signature distinguished ophthalmopathy from stable hyperthyroidism, reaching around 88% sensitivity and approximately 83% specificity in cross-validation and 80%/75% in testing. No statistical method was used to fix the sample size in advance, and group allocation was not hidden from the investigators.

Ophthalmopathy patients had moderately to severely active disease, with a Clinical Activity Score of 3 or more, a NOSPECS grade of 4 or more, and a disease duration of less than 3 months. Patients with uncontrolled infections, other autoimmune diseases, pregnancy or lactation were excluded. Diagnoses were based on clinical symptoms, serum thyroxine and TRAb, thyroid ultrasound and orbital computed tomography. Ficoll-Paque density gradient centrifugation was used to isolate PBMCs from around 10 ml of fresh peripheral blood. Total RNA was extracted using Trizol reagent, and RNA quality was assessed on an Agilent 2100 Bioanalyzer. Looking up the germline V gene (reference sequence) yields CDR1 DFQATT and CDR2 SNEGSKA. The cysteine opens and the phenylalanine closes a CDR3 of 13 amino acids. Only CDR3 DNA is held: 39 bases, read in frame from base 1. For this chain, trimming is 8 bases at the V end and 3 bases at the J end, and the number of junction bases without a gene match is 9.

Amplification of TCR beta CDR3 regions was carried out from RNA transcripts. A first-round RT-PCR of the TCR CDR3 used the HTBI primer set with the Qiagen OneStep RT-PCR kit. Libraries were constructed in a second round of multiplex PCR, after which size selection and purification were carried out. The libraries were sequenced on an Illumina HiSeq2000 using paired-end 100 bp reads. Turning to the authors' computational methods: Raw data were processed with SOAPnuke, discarding reads with adapters, uncalled bases, mean Phred below 15, or no exact constant-primer or identifier match. COPE v1.2.5 was used to merge the high-quality paired reads, and each unique nucleotide sequence was defined as a clonotype. Clonotypes were aligned to IMGT TRBV, TRBD and TRBJ reference segments using MiTCR v1.1. The analysis was restricted to V-J combinations with a frequency above 0.0001, which together covered 99% to 99.2% of the repertoires. The TCS score was defined as F50 (clonal expansion) divided by E x V (chaos), with BLOSUM62-based TCRdist calculated between CDR3 peptides within each V-J. Welch's t-statistics and random forest reduced some 510 V-J features to 13, which were used in a naive Bayes classifier (R e1071). TCRdb trimmed public reads at Q25 via fastp, called clones via MiXCR and kept in-frame beta chains. All rows with the same CDR3 protein become a single entry with the most common DNA and genes. The authors' filters were not applied to this entry. This sample holds hundreds of thousands of distinct CDR3 sequences; around 20% were observed only once. Approximately 30% of the sample belongs to the ten largest clones.

This clonotype was seen a few times. Its recognized antigen is unknown. No qualities accompany the bases; no much larger clone lies one base away. Sequencing was carried out using blood. This clonotype was sampled from a man aged 25 to 40 with Graves' ophthalmopathy. The chain employs TRBV20-1 and TRBJ2-7, with TRBD2 matching 8 junction bases. CDR3 reads: CSWIRAGGYEQYF. The DNA is TGCAGTTGGATTCGGGCGGGAGGCTACGAGCAGTACTTC.